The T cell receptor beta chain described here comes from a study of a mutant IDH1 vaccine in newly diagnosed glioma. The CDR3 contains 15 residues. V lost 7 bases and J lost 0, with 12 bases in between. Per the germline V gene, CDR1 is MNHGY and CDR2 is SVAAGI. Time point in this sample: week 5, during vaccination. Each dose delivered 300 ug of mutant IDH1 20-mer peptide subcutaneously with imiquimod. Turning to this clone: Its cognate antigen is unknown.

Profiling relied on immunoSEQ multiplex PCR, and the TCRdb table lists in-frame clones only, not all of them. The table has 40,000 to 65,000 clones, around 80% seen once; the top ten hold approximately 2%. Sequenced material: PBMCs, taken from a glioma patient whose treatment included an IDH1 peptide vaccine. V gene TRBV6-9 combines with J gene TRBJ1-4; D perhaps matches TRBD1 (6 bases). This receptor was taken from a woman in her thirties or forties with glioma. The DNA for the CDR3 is TGTGCCAGCACCAGAACAGGGCCAACTAATGAAAAACTGTTTTTT. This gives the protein CASTRTGPTNEKLFF.